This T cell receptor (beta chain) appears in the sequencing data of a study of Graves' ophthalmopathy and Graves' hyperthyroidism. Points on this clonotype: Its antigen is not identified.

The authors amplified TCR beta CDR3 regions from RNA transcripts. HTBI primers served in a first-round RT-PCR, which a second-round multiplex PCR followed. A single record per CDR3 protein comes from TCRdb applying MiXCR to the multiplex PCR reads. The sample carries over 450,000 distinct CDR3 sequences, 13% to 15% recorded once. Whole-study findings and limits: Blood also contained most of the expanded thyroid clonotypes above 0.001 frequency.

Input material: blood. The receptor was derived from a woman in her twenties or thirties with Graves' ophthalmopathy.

The CDR3 sequence: CASRNFRTGSYGYTF. In DNA form, the CDR3 reads TGTGCCAGCAGAAATTTTAGGACAGGATCATATGGCTACACCTTC. The gene calls are TRBV11-2 and TRBJ1-2, with 7 bases identical to TRBD1. CDR1 and CDR2 (germline): SGHAT, FQNNGV. The V segment lost 6 bases and the J segment 5 bases; nucleotides outside the gene matches: 12. The CDR3 length is 15 residues.